These T cell receptor beta chains were read from a single sample in a study of T cell repertoires in cytomegalovirus infection. TCRdb processed the reads anew with MiXCR; each CDR3 protein has one entry. The table lists about half a million distinct CDR3 sequences, 42% of them singletons. Antigen specificity for these receptors is unknown. The source was cultured PBMCs, collected from culture after CMV antigen stimulation. These receptors all stem from a human donor in good health (CMV status not recorded). Some clones in this sample may be carry-over from other donors' samples. Both conserved end residues are part of each CDR3. The order of the fields is V gene, clone size, D gene, J gene, CDR3 protein, CDR3 DNA. The D gene is left open where the match is weak. Not all rows give a size; the values are once, few, many and, for expanded clones, a class.

v_gene: TRBV20-1; abundance: NA; d_gene: NA; j_gene: TRBJ1-5; CDR3aa: CSAGEQPEDQPQHF; CDR3nt: TGCAGTGCTGGAGAACAACCGGAAGATCAGCCCCAGCATTTT
v_gene: TRBV6-1; abundance: few; d_gene: TRBD2; j_gene: TRBJ2-3; CDR3aa: CASKALLGLAGVAGTDTQYF; CDR3nt: TGTGCCAGCAAGGCCCTGCTTGGACTAGCGGGCGTCGCGGGCACAGATACGCAGTATTTT
v_gene: TRBV11-2; abundance: NA; d_gene: NA; j_gene: TRBJ2-3; CDR3aa: CASIDRRGSTDTQYF; CDR3nt: TGTGCCAGCATCGACAGGCGGGGGAGCACAGATACGCAGTATTTT
v_gene: TRBV12-3/TRBV12-4; abundance: NA; d_gene: TRBD2; j_gene: TRBJ2-5; CDR3aa: CASSFPPGLAGHETQYF; CDR3nt: TGTGCCAGCAGTTTTCCCCCTGGACTAGCGGGTCATGAGACCCAGTACTTC
v_gene: TRBV2; abundance: NA; d_gene: NA; j_gene: TRBJ1-1; CDR3aa: CASSESRGFFAEAFF; CDR3nt: TGTGCCAGCAGTGAATCACGGGGCTTCTTTGCTGAAGCTTTCTTT
v_gene: TRBV7-9; abundance: NA; d_gene: TRBD1; j_gene: TRBJ1-1; CDR3aa: CASSGRQGLAEAFF; CDR3nt: TGTGCCAGCAGCGGCCGACAGGGGTTGGCTGAAGCTTTCTTT
v_gene: TRBV12-3/TRBV12-4; abundance: NA; d_gene: TRBD1; j_gene: TRBJ2-5; CDR3aa: CARKEGTGALGTTQQETQYF; CDR3nt: TGTGCCAGAAAAGAGGGGACAGGGGCGTTAGGGACTACCCAGCAAGAGACCCAGTACTTC
v_gene: TRBV9; abundance: NA; d_gene: NA; j_gene: TRBJ1-1; CDR3aa: CASSKRGDSEAFF; CDR3nt: TGTGCCAGCAGCAAACGGGGTGATTCTGAAGCTTTCTTT
v_gene: TRBV6-6; abundance: few; d_gene: TRBD2; j_gene: TRBJ2-5; CDR3aa: CASRLAGVTETQYF; CDR3nt: TGTGCCAGCAGACTAGCGGGAGTAACGGAGACCCAGTACTTC
v_gene: TRBV7-6; abundance: few; d_gene: TRBD1; j_gene: TRBJ2-7; CDR3aa: CASSSGQGIDEQYF; CDR3nt: TGTGCCAGCAGCTCGGGACAGGGTATAGACGAGCAGTACTTC
v_gene: TRBV6-1; abundance: few; d_gene: NA; j_gene: TRBJ1-1; CDR3aa: CASRRDVNTEAFF; CDR3nt: TGTGCCAGCAGGAGGGACGTCAACACTGAAGCTTTCTTT
v_gene: TRBV19; abundance: once; d_gene: NA; j_gene: TRBJ2-1; CDR3aa: CASRSGPVLRDEQFF; CDR3nt: TGTGCCAGTAGGTCGGGTCCTGTATTAAGGGATGAGCAGTTCTTC
v_gene: TRBV11-2; abundance: few; d_gene: TRBD2; j_gene: TRBJ2-2; CDR3aa: CASSYILTSGDAGELFF; CDR3nt: TGTGCCAGCAGCTACATACTCACTAGCGGGGATGCCGGGGAGCTGTTTTTT
v_gene: TRBV27; abundance: NA; d_gene: NA; j_gene: TRBJ1-6; CDR3aa: CASSLLDSPLHF; CDR3nt: TGTGCCAGCAGTTTACTTGATTCACCCCTCCACTTT
v_gene: TRBV3-1; abundance: NA; d_gene: TRBD2; j_gene: TRBJ2-7; CDR3aa: CASSQDLAGGREQYF; CDR3nt: TGTGCCAGCAGCCAAGATTTAGCGGGAGGGCGCGAGCAGTACTTC
v_gene: TRBV6-1; abundance: NA; d_gene: TRBD2; j_gene: TRBJ2-7; CDR3aa: CASLKRGQHYEQYF; CDR3nt: TGTGCCAGCTTGAAGCGGGGCCAACACTACGAGCAGTACTTC
v_gene: TRBV7-2; abundance: few; d_gene: NA; j_gene: TRBJ2-5; CDR3aa: CASSPGVVEETQYF; CDR3nt: TGTGCCAGCAGCCCCGGGGTAGTTGAGGAGACCCAGTACTTC
v_gene: TRBV15; abundance: NA; d_gene: TRBD1; j_gene: TRBJ2-3; CDR3aa: CATNAAGTETDTQYF; CDR3nt: TGTGCCACCAATGCGGCCGGGACAGAGACAGATACGCAGTATTTT
v_gene: TRBV7-8; abundance: NA; d_gene: NA; j_gene: TRBJ2-1; CDR3aa: CASSPTLRDLGQFF; CDR3nt: TGTGCCAGCAGCCCCACTCTCCGGGACTTAGGGCAGTTCTTC
v_gene: TRBV10-2; abundance: NA; d_gene: TRBD1; j_gene: TRBJ1-5; CDR3aa: CASRLDRGSNQPQHF; CDR3nt: TGCGCCAGCAGATTGGACAGGGGTAGCAATCAGCCCCAGCATTTT
v_gene: TRBV11-2; abundance: NA; d_gene: NA; j_gene: TRBJ2-2; CDR3aa: CASSPVANTGELFF; CDR3nt: TGTGCCAGCAGCCCCGTAGCGAACACCGGGGAGCTGTTTTTT
v_gene: TRBV7-9; abundance: NA; d_gene: NA; j_gene: TRBJ2-1; CDR3aa: CASSPRRGNTINEQFF; CDR3nt: TGTGCCAGCAGCCCAAGGAGGGGCAACACAATCAATGAGCAGTTCTTC
v_gene: TRBV6-5; abundance: NA; d_gene: TRBD1; j_gene: TRBJ1-5; CDR3aa: CASSYSRTGSQPQHF; CDR3nt: TGTGCCAGCAGTTACTCCCGGACAGGCTCCCAGCCCCAGCATTTT
v_gene: TRBV5-8; abundance: few; d_gene: TRBD1; j_gene: TRBJ2-7; CDR3aa: CASRLTGTGRYEQYF; CDR3nt: TGTGCCAGCAGGTTGACCGGGACAGGGCGCTACGAGCAGTACTTC
v_gene: TRBV15; abundance: NA; d_gene: NA; j_gene: TRBJ2-3; CDR3aa: CATSRDQVEDTQYF; CDR3nt: TGTGCCACCAGCAGAGATCAGGTTGAAGATACGCAGTATTTT
v_gene: TRBV27; abundance: NA; d_gene: TRBD2; j_gene: TRBJ2-1; CDR3aa: CASSLYGRALYNEQFF; CDR3nt: TGTGCCAGCAGTTTATACGGGAGGGCCCTTTACAATGAGCAGTTCTTC
v_gene: TRBV15; abundance: NA; d_gene: TRBD1; j_gene: TRBJ2-7; CDR3aa: CATSADRVSYEQYF; CDR3nt: TGTGCCACCAGCGCGGACAGGGTTTCCTACGAGCAGTACTTC
v_gene: TRBV5-1; abundance: NA; d_gene: TRBD2; j_gene: TRBJ2-2; CDR3aa: CASAASGRISNTGELFF; CDR3nt: TGCGCCAGCGCAGCTAGCGGGAGGATATCGAACACCGGGGAGCTGTTTTTT
v_gene: TRBV5-5; abundance: NA; d_gene: NA; j_gene: TRBJ2-5; CDR3aa: CASSFTRSEYF; CDR3nt: TGTGCCAGCAGCTTTACTAGATCTGAGTACTTC
v_gene: TRBV4-3; abundance: NA; d_gene: NA; j_gene: TRBJ2-7; CDR3aa: CASSQDLTGLGGKGYEQYF; CDR3nt: TGCGCCAGCAGCCAAGATCTCACGGGGCTAGGCGGGAAGGGGTACGAGCAGTACTTC
v_gene: TRBV12-3/TRBV12-4; abundance: NA; d_gene: TRBD2; j_gene: TRBJ2-2; CDR3aa: CASIHSGGPWTSGELFF; CDR3nt: TGTGCCAGCATCCATAGCGGGGGGCCTTGGACCTCCGGGGAGCTGTTTTTT
v_gene: TRBV4-2; abundance: few; d_gene: NA; j_gene: TRBJ2-3; CDR3aa: CASSQEERRTDTQYF; CDR3nt: TGTGCCAGCAGCCAAGAGGAGCGCCGCACAGATACGCAGTATTTT
v_gene: TRBV4-1; abundance: NA; d_gene: TRBD1; j_gene: TRBJ1-2; CDR3aa: CASSQDSYRGQGGYGYTF; CDR3nt: TGCGCCAGCAGCCAAGATTCTTATCGGGGACAGGGTGGCTATGGCTACACCTTC
v_gene: TRBV10-3; abundance: NA; d_gene: NA; j_gene: TRBJ2-7; CDR3aa: CATVSGSSYEQYF; CDR3nt: TGTGCCACCGTAAGCGGTTCCTCCTACGAGCAGTACTTC
v_gene: TRBV20-1; abundance: once; d_gene: NA; j_gene: TRBJ2-3; CDR3aa: CSVNRPGTDTQYF; CDR3nt: TGCAGTGTTAACCGGCCCGGCACAGATACGCAGTATTTT
v_gene: TRBV5-1; abundance: NA; d_gene: NA; j_gene: TRBJ1-2; CDR3aa: CASSLGQRFNYGYTF; CDR3nt: TGCGCCAGCAGCTTGGGGCAGCGTTTCAACTATGGCTACACCTTC
v_gene: TRBV20-1; abundance: NA; d_gene: NA; j_gene: TRBJ1-2; CDR3aa: CSAPGPDGYTF; CDR3nt: TGCAGTGCTCCCGGACCAGATGGCTACACCTTC
v_gene: TRBV20-1; abundance: once; d_gene: TRBD2; j_gene: TRBJ2-7; CDR3aa: CSAGTSSSYEQYF; CDR3nt: TGCAGTGCCGGGACTAGCAGCTCCTACGAGCAGTACTTC
v_gene: TRBV6-1; abundance: NA; d_gene: NA; j_gene: TRBJ1-2; CDR3aa: CASSEQGGDGYTF; CDR3nt: TGTGCCAGCAGTGAACAGGGAGGTGATGGCTACACCTTC
v_gene: TRBV6-5; abundance: NA; d_gene: NA; j_gene: TRBJ1-3; CDR3aa: CASRPMTAPYSSSGNTIYF; CDR3nt: TGTGCCAGCAGGCCGATGACAGCCCCCTACTCAAGCTCTGGAAACACCATATATTTT
v_gene: TRBV28; abundance: NA; d_gene: NA; j_gene: TRBJ1-1; CDR3aa: CASSPDMNTEAFF; CDR3nt: TGTGCCAGCAGCCCGGATATGAACACTGAAGCTTTCTTT
v_gene: TRBV7-2; abundance: few; d_gene: NA; j_gene: TRBJ1-5; CDR3aa: CASSAGRPNQPQHF; CDR3nt: TGTGCCAGCAGCGCGGGACGGCCCAATCAGCCCCAGCATTTT
v_gene: TRBV25-1; abundance: NA; d_gene: NA; j_gene: TRBJ1-6; CDR3aa: CASSEYSGAGTNSPLHF; CDR3nt: TGTGCCAGCAGTGAATATTCTGGGGCAGGGACTAATTCACCCCTCCACTTT
v_gene: TRBV12-3/TRBV12-4; abundance: once; d_gene: NA; j_gene: TRBJ2-1; CDR3aa: CASSFRGAPGSGLHEQFF; CDR3nt: TGTGCCAGCAGTTTTAGAGGGGCCCCAGGGTCGGGTCTTCATGAGCAGTTCTTC
v_gene: TRBV12-5; abundance: NA; d_gene: TRBD1; j_gene: TRBJ2-5; CDR3aa: CASGLAQAGGETQYF; CDR3nt: TGTGCTAGTGGTTTGGCCCAAGCAGGGGGAGAGACCCAGTACTTC
v_gene: TRBV12-3/TRBV12-4; abundance: few; d_gene: TRBD1; j_gene: TRBJ1-1; CDR3aa: CASRWTGQAFF; CDR3nt: TGTGCCAGCAGGTGGACAGGGCAAGCTTTCTTT
v_gene: TRBV12-3/TRBV12-4; abundance: NA; d_gene: NA; j_gene: TRBJ2-1; CDR3aa: CASSLAAEQFF; CDR3nt: TGTGCCAGCAGTTTAGCAGCCGAGCAGTTCTTC
v_gene: TRBV15; abundance: NA; d_gene: NA; j_gene: TRBJ2-7; CDR3aa: CATSRGGGTVPYEQYF; CDR3nt: TGTGCCACCAGCAGAGGAGGAGGGACAGTCCCCTACGAGCAGTACTTC
v_gene: TRBV7-2; abundance: NA; d_gene: TRBD2; j_gene: TRBJ2-5; CDR3aa: CASSLGGLATVGETQYF; CDR3nt: TGTGCCAGCAGCCTCGGGGGACTAGCGACCGTGGGAGAGACCCAGTACTTC
v_gene: TRBV12-3/TRBV12-4; abundance: NA; d_gene: NA; j_gene: TRBJ1-2; CDR3aa: CASSLYRGDGYTF; CDR3nt: TGTGCCAGCAGTTTATATAGGGGGGATGGCTACACCTTC
v_gene: TRBV7-6; abundance: NA; d_gene: TRBD2; j_gene: TRBJ2-1; CDR3aa: CASSLNGEGRGEQFF; CDR3nt: TGTGCCAGCAGCTTAAACGGGGAGGGCCGAGGAGAGCAGTTCTTC
v_gene: TRBV7-8; abundance: many; d_gene: NA; j_gene: TRBJ1-4; CDR3aa: CASSGQQTEKLFF; CDR3nt: TGTGCCAGCAGCGGACAGCAGACCGAAAAACTGTTTTTT
v_gene: TRBV7-6; abundance: NA; d_gene: TRBD1; j_gene: TRBJ1-3; CDR3aa: CASTLRAGGGNTIYF; CDR3nt: TGTGCCAGCACCTTGAGGGCAGGGGGAGGAAACACCATATATTTT
v_gene: TRBV7-9; abundance: few; d_gene: NA; j_gene: TRBJ1-5; CDR3aa: CASSSYVAGGNQPQHF; CDR3nt: TGTGCCAGCAGCTCCTATGTGGCAGGGGGCAATCAGCCCCAGCATTTT
v_gene: TRBV7-2; abundance: many; d_gene: NA; j_gene: TRBJ2-1; CDR3aa: CASSLVSHEQFF; CDR3nt: TGTGCCAGCAGCTTAGTTAGTCATGAGCAGTTCTTC
v_gene: TRBV7-2; abundance: few; d_gene: TRBD1; j_gene: TRBJ1-1; CDR3aa: CASSFSTGVNTEAFF; CDR3nt: TGTGCCAGCAGCTTTTCGACAGGGGTGAACACTGAAGCTTTCTTT
v_gene: TRBV28; abundance: NA; d_gene: TRBD1; j_gene: TRBJ2-5; CDR3aa: CASRDRAKTQYF; CDR3nt: TGTGCCAGCCGGGACAGGGCCAAGACCCAGTACTTC
v_gene: TRBV20-1; abundance: few; d_gene: NA; j_gene: TRBJ2-1; CDR3aa: CSANPPVAGGYNEQFF; CDR3nt: TGCAGTGCTAATCCCCCGGTAGCAGGTGGCTACAATGAGCAGTTCTTC